The TCR beta chain under discussion was sequenced for a study of OX40 agonist ivuxolimab in advanced cancers. For the study at large: Partial responses were achieved by three patients, of whom one had hepatocellular carcinoma and two had cutaneous melanoma. The study's findings and limits: Individuals who were partial responders at 0.1-3.0 mg/kg had clonal expansion that ranked among the lowest. Expanded peripheral T-cell antigen specificity went undetermined.

Patients with a history of autoimmune disease or on systemic immunosuppression were excluded. Germline assignment: CDR1 PRHDT and CDR2 FYEKMQ (reference sequence). This CDR3 region has 13 residues. Losses at the gene ends were 6 bases for V and 3 bases for J; bases not matched to a gene: 2. About this clone: Antigen: not known.

Produced via immunoSEQ multiplex PCR; TCRdb's table is partial and in-frame only. The sample contains tens of thousands of clones, around nine tenths of which appear only once. The TCR sequence derives from an adult with an advanced solid tumor such as melanoma, head and neck, liver or kidney cancer. The sequencing here drew on CD4+ or CD8+ T cells sorted from blood, taken in a trial of the OX40 agonist ivuxolimab. This rearrangement joins TRBV13 to TRBJ2-7; 10 bases are a match to TRBD2. The CDR3 DNA reads TGTGCCAGCAGACTAGCGGGAAGCTACGAGCAGTACTTC. The encoded protein is CASRLAGSYEQYF.